This is a list of T cell receptor beta chains from one sample in a study of blood T cell repertoires in COVID-19. Generated by immunoSEQ multiplex PCR, the TCRdb table keeps only in-frame clones and is missing some. The table has about 140,000 clones, 80% seen once. Specimen: peripheral blood. These receptor sequences come from a woman between 50 and 59 years old with acute or convalescent COVID-19. The CDR3 runs from the conserved cysteine through the conserved F or W. Each record gives: D gene, CDR3 length, clone size, J gene, V gene, CDR3 protein, CDR3 DNA. The D gene is left open where the match is weak. Clone sizes are given selectively: once, few, many, or a class where the clone is expanded.

>TRBD1|12|.|TRBJ1-2|TRBV6-5
CASGDRNYGYTF
TGTGCCAGCGGGGACAGAAACTATGGCTACACCTTC
>.|14|few|TRBJ1-1|TRBV6-1
CASSDRATNTEAFF
TGTGCCAGCAGTGACAGGGCCACCAACACTGAAGCTTTCTTT
>.|14|.|TRBJ1-2|TRBV5-6
CASSSYVVVEGYTF
TGTGCCAGCAGCTCGTACGTGGTAGTCGAGGGCTACACCTTC
>TRBD1|14|.|TRBJ1-2|TRBV7-3
CASSLTTGWGGYTF
TGTGCCAGCAGCTTAACGACAGGGTGGGGCGGCTACACCTTC
>.|14|few|TRBJ1-2|TRBV2
CASRAKDISGGYTF
TGTGCCAGCAGGGCAAAGGACATCTCCGGGGGCTACACCTTC
>TRBD1|14|.|TRBJ1-1|TRBV7-8
CASSFSQGDTEAFF
TGTGCCAGCAGCTTCTCACAGGGGGACACTGAAGCTTTCTTT
>TRBD1|15|few|TRBJ1-1|TRBV7-6
CASSPRTGEMPEAFF
TGTGCCAGCAGCCCGCGGACAGGGGAGATGCCTGAAGCTTTCTTT
>.|16|once|TRBJ1-5|TRBV21-1
CASSKGGQGNNQPQHF
TGTGCCAGCAGCAAAGGGGGACAGGGGAACAATCAGCCCCAGCATTTT
>.|12|once|TRBJ1-3|TRBV29-1
CSVLQGGNTIYF
TGCAGCGTTCTACAGGGTGGAAACACCATATATTTT
>TRBD2|14|.|TRBJ2-2|TRBV19
CASERGTRTGELFF
TGTGCCAGTGAGCGCGGGACTAGAACCGGGGAGCTGTTTTTT
>TRBD1|13|.|TRBJ2-3|TRBV6-4
CASSGTGQDTQYF
TGTGCCAGCAGTGGGACAGGCCAAGATACGCAGTATTTT
>.|16|.|TRBJ2-7|TRBV5-1
CASSPAAGAANYEQYF
TGCGCCAGCAGCCCGGCCGCGGGGGCTGCCAACTACGAGCAGTACTTC
>TRBD2|14|once|TRBJ2-3|TRBV6-5
CASRQAGGTDTQYF
TGTGCCAGCAGGCAGGCGGGGGGCACAGATACGCAGTATTTT
>.|15|few|TRBJ2-7|TRBV4-1
CASSQDGQNPYEQYF
TGCGCCAGCAGCCAAGACGGACAGAACCCCTACGAGCAGTACTTC
>TRBD1|19|.|TRBJ1-2|TRBV5-1
CASSLGAGTGDLANYGYTF
TGCGCCAGCAGCTTGGGGGCCGGGACAGGGGACCTAGCTAACTATGGCTACACCTTC
>.|13|.|TRBJ1-2|TRBV28
CASSFWIGGGYTF
TGTGCCAGCAGTTTCTGGATTGGCGGTGGCTACACCTTC
>TRBD2|16|.|TRBJ2-7|TRBV5-4
CASSPETSGKYYEQYF
TGTGCCAGCAGCCCGGAGACTAGCGGAAAATACTACGAGCAGTACTTC